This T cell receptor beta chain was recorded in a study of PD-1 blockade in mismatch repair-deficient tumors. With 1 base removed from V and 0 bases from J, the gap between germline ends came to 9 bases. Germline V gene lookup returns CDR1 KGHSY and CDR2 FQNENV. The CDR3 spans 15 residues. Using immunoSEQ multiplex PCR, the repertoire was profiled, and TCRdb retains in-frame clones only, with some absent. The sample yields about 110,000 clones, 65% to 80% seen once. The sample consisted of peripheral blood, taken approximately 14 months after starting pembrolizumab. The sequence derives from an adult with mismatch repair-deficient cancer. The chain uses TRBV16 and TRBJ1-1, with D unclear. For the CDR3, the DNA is TGTGCCAGCAGCCAATGGGCTTCTATGAACACTGAAGCTTTCTTT. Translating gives CASSQWASMNTEAFF.